These 27 T cell receptor beta chains originate from one sample sequenced in a study of PD-L1 blockade in urothelial cancer. Method: immunoSEQ multiplex PCR; TCRdb's copy keeps in-frame clones and lacks some. The table lists tens of thousands of clones, around 81% of them singletons, with about 16% in the top ten. Noted time point: pretreatment peripheral blood. Here the sequenced sample was PBMCs, taken around atezolizumab (anti-PD-L1) treatment. The receptors here all came from an elderly man with urothelial cancer.

The chain recombines TRBV7-2 with TRBJ2-7; D is undetermined. Germline V CDR1 and CDR2: SGHTA, FQGNSA. The CDR3 length is 13 residues. V was pared by 0 bases and J by 4 bases, with 7 bases between. DNA of the CDR3: TGTGCCAGCAGCTTAGCGAGAAAGTACGAGCAGTACTTC. Translated, it gives CASSLARKYEQYF.

The chain couples TRBV27 to TRBJ1-5; 7 positions agree with TRBD1. The CDR3 sequence is 15 residues long. Germline V gene lookup returns CDR1 MNHEY and CDR2 SMNVEV (reference sequence). J gave up 4 bases and V 3 bases, and 6 bases lay outside the gene matches. CDR3 DNA sequence: TGTGCCAGCAGTTTGAACAGGGACAGAAATCAGCCCCAGCATTTT. Translating gives CASSLNRDRNQPQHF.

This sequence joins TRBV19 and TRBJ2-7, with a weak D call TRBD2 (6 bases). Per germline, CDR1 LNHDA and CDR2 SQIVND (reference sequence). The CDR3 spans 16 residues. The V end lost 3 bases, the J end lost 7 bases, and 22 bases lay between the germline ends. DNA of the CDR3: TGTGCCAGTAGTATGGGGTGGAGCCGACTTGGGGGGGAGCAGTACTTC. This codes for CASSMGWSRLGGEQYF.

The chain combines TRBV2 with TRBJ1-1, with D possibly TRBD1 on 6 matching bases. Looked up from germline, CDR1 is SNHLY and CDR2 is FYNNEI. The germline V and J ends were trimmed by 6 bases and 7 bases, with 12 bases remaining between them. The CDR3 has 12 amino acids. The CDR3 here is CASRVDRGEAFF. As DNA, the CDR3 is TGTGCCAGCAGGGTGGACAGAGGTGAAGCTTTCTTT.

This clone was counted a few times. The V and J genes are TRBV30 and TRBJ2-1, with no clear D. Looked up from germline, CDR1 is GTSNPN and CDR2 is SVGIG (reference sequence). Trimming shortened V by 5 bases and J by 15 bases, and 20 bases separated the two germline ends. The CDR3 length is 12 residues. CDR3 coding DNA: TGTGCCTGGGAGACTCAAGCGTCCCCGCCGTTCTTC. Translation gives CAWETQASPPFF.

The sample holds many counts of this clone. The chain joins TRBV5-6 to TRBJ2-3; 7 bases line up with TRBD2. The CDR3 extends over 16 amino acids. J lost 0 bases, V lost 4 bases, and 8 bases had no gene match. Germline CDR1 reads SGHDT; CDR2 reads YYEEEE. In DNA, the CDR3 is TGTGCCAGCAGCCCTGGGGGGGATCCTAGCACAGATACGCAGTATTTT. This translates into CASSPGGDPSTDTQYF.

V gene TRBV6-1 combines with J gene TRBJ2-1; D is unresolved. V was shortened by 5 bases and J by 6 bases, with 14 bases between the two germline ends. This CDR3 spans 14 amino acids. Germline V gives CDR1 MNHNS, CDR2 SASEGT. CDR3 DNA sequence: TGTGCCAGCAGTTTTTCGACAAATTCCAATGAGCAGTTCTTC. Its protein is CASSFSTNSNEQFF.

The rearrangement joins TRBV6-6 to TRBJ1-1; 9 bases are shared with TRBD1. J gave up 6 bases and V 2 bases, and 7 bases lay outside the gene matches. The CDR3 extends over 15 amino acids. Germline CDR1 is MNHNY and CDR2 is SVGAGI (reference sequence). Written as DNA, the CDR3 is TGTGCCAGCAGTTACGTTTTACAGGGGGCCTCTGAAGCTTTCTTT. It yields the protein CASSYVLQGASEAFF.

The chain employs TRBV18 and TRBJ1-2, with D unclear. The CDR3 extends over 16 amino acids. Trimming took 3 bases from V and 5 from J, leaving 19 bases between them. CDR1 is KGHSH and CDR2 is LQKENI in the germline V gene. CDR3 sequence: CASSPARSIDRYGYTF. In DNA form, the CDR3 reads TGTGCCAGCTCACCGGCCAGGTCGATTGACCGATATGGCTACACCTTC. The variable domain in full, completed from reference TRBV18 and TRBJ1-2, reads NAGVMQNPRHLVRRRGQEARLRCSPMKGHSHVYWYRQLPEEGLKFMVYLQKENIIDESGMPKERFSAEFPKEGPSILRIQQVVRGDSAAYFCASSPARSIDRYGYTFGSGTRLTVV.

The gene calls are TRBV19 and TRBJ1-4; D is unclear. The CDR3 runs 12 residues. Germline CDR1 is LNHDA and CDR2 is SQIVND (reference sequence). Trimming took off 4 bases at V and 8 bases at J, with 8 bases between the two ends. As DNA, the CDR3 is TGTGCCAGTAGTAATCGGGAGGAAAAACTGTTTTTT. Translated: CASSNREEKLFF.

The chain has TRBV5-1 and TRBJ2-7, with TRBD2 matching 10 bases. CDR3 length equals 16 residues. The V and J ends lost 4 bases and 7 bases, in that order; junction bases with no gene match: 14. Germline V lookup: CDR1 SGHRS, CDR2 YFSETQ. The CDR3 reads CASSLLSGTSVKEQYF. In DNA, the CDR3 is TGCGCCAGCAGCCTTCTATCAGGGACTAGCGTCAAAGAGCAGTACTTC.

The chain uses TRBV19 and TRBJ2-7, with D unresolved. Trimming stripped 3 bases from V and 1 base from J, with 10 bases between. There are 14 residues in the CDR3. Germline loops: CDR1 LNHDA, CDR2 SQIVND (reference sequence). CDR3: CASSIRSESYEQYF. The CDR3 DNA reads TGTGCCAGTAGTATCCGGAGCGAGTCCTACGAGCAGTACTTC.

The chain employs TRBV5-1 and TRBJ1-2, with D possibly being TRBD1 (6 bases). Germline CDR1 SGHRS, CDR2 YFSETQ. The length of the CDR3 is 13 residues. With 3 bases removed from V and 8 bases from J, the gap between germline ends came to 14 bases. The CDR3 is CASSWGPRGGYTF. The CDR3 DNA follows: TGCGCCAGCAGCTGGGGACCCAGGGGAGGCTACACCTTC. The complete variable domain, with remaining parts taken from reference TRBV5-1 and TRBJ1-2, reads KAGVTQTPRYLIKTRGQQVTLSCSPISGHRSVSWYQQTPGQGLQFLFEYFSETQRNKGNFPGRFSGRQFSNSRSEMNVSTLELGDSALYLCASSWGPRGGYTFGSGTRLTVV.

The chain joins TRBV7-8 to TRBJ1-5, with D tentatively TRBD1 (6 bases). Germline loops: CDR1 SGHVS, CDR2 FQNEAQ. The CDR3 has 16 amino acids. Trimming stripped 5 bases from V and 2 bases from J, with 16 bases between. This CDR3 reads CASSQQGVGGNQPQHF. CDR3 sequence (DNA): TGTGCCAGCAGCCAACAGGGTGTCGGTGGCAATCAGCCCCAGCATTTT.

The chain couples TRBV2 to TRBJ1-5; 8 positions agree with TRBD1. J was trimmed by 0 bases and V by 7 bases; bases with no gene match: 8. Per germline, CDR1 SNHLY and CDR2 FYNNEI. The CDR3 covers 16 residues. CDR3 loop: CASKSAGGHSNQPQHF. The CDR3 region has the DNA TGTGCCAGCAAGTCGGCAGGGGGCCATAGCAATCAGCCCCAGCATTTT.

Here the CDR3 reads CASSAWGGRNGEQFF. The CDR3 bases are TGCGCCAGCAGTGCCTGGGGAGGGAGAAACGGTGAGCAGTTCTTC. The gene calls are TRBV10-1 and TRBJ2-1, with 7 bases identical to TRBD2. The V segment lost 4 bases and the J segment 9 bases; nucleotides outside the gene matches: 12. CDR3 size: 15 residues. Germline V CDR1 and CDR2: WNHNN, SYGVQD (reference sequence).

The chain has TRBV28 and TRBJ2-7; 10 nucleotides match TRBD2. The CDR3 has 14 amino acids. CDR1 MDHEN and CDR2 SYDVKM come from the germline V gene. Trimming took 8 bases from V and 7 from J; bases not matched to a gene: 11. As DNA, the CDR3 is TGTGCCAGCGGGACTTTAGCGGGAGGAGGAGAGCAGTACTTC. Translated, it gives CASGTLAGGGEQYF.

The chain couples TRBV5-6 to TRBJ2-3, with 9 bases lining up with TRBD1. This CDR3 is built from 15 residues. The V segment lost 0 bases and the J segment 9 bases; nucleotides outside the gene matches: 8. Germline lookup yields CDR1 SGHDT and CDR2 YYEEEE. The CDR3 DNA reads TGTGCCAGCAGCTTGGACCCGGGACAGGGTAGAACGCAGTATTTT. It encodes CASSLDPGQGRTQYF.

V gene TRBV5-1 combines with J gene TRBJ1-1; D ambiguous. Looked up from germline, CDR1 is SGHRS and CDR2 is YFSETQ. V was clipped by 4 bases and J by 3 bases, with 16 bases between them. CDR3 length equals 15 residues. CDR3 amino acids: CASSVEGIMDTEAFF. CDR3 nucleotides: TGCGCCAGCAGCGTAGAGGGAATTATGGACACTGAAGCTTTCTTT.

V is TRBV27 and J is TRBJ2-3; 9 positions match TRBD2. With 4 bases clipped from V and 0 bases from J, the junction kept 5 bases outside the gene matches. The CDR3 runs 16 residues. In germline, CDR1 is MNHEY, CDR2 SMNVEV (reference sequence). Here the CDR3 reads CASSWDLAGSTDTQYF. CDR3 DNA sequence: TGTGCCAGCAGTTGGGACCTAGCGGGGAGCACAGATACGCAGTATTTT.

This chain connects TRBV15 to TRBJ1-3; D call uncertain. The CDR3 has 17 amino acids. Between the trimmed V and J ends, which lost 0 bases and 0 bases, there was a span of 12 bases. Germline loops: CDR1 LNHNV, CDR2 YYDKDF (reference sequence). The CDR3 loop is CATSRDQWASSGNTIYF. Here the CDR3 DNA reads TGTGCCACCAGCAGAGATCAGTGGGCATCCTCTGGAAACACCATATATTTT.

The V gene is TRBV30, the J gene TRBJ2-7; 9 bases fit TRBD2. Germline CDR1 GTSNPN, CDR2 SVGIG (reference sequence). This CDR3 comprises 14 residues. V lost 3 bases and J lost 4; bases outside the gene matches: 7. CDR3 bases: TGTGCCTGGAGAGTGATAGCGGGAGCTTACGAGCAGTACTTC. As protein: CAWRVIAGAYEQYF.

This chain connects TRBV5-1 to TRBJ2-1; 16 bases fit TRBD2. Per the germline V gene, CDR1 is SGHRS and CDR2 is YFSETQ. V shed 6 bases and J 6 bases; nucleotides not matched to a gene: 12. CDR3 size: 18 residues. The CDR3 here is CASIPLGTSGRASNEQFF. In nucleotides, the CDR3 is TGCGCCAGCATCCCCCTCGGGACTAGCGGGAGGGCCTCCAATGAGCAGTTCTTC.

V is TRBV29-1 and J is TRBJ2-7; D is possibly TRBD2 (6 bases). The V end lost 0 bases, the J end lost 6 bases, and 21 bases lay between the germline ends. This CDR3 contains 16 residues. CDR1 is SQVTM and CDR2 is ANQGSEA in the germline V gene. The CDR3 sequence is CSVEDPLRGFGGEQYF. DNA for the CDR3: TGCAGCGTTGAAGATCCCCTTCGGGGGTTTGGGGGCGAGCAGTACTTC.

This chain joins TRBV19 and TRBJ2-5; 10 bases align to TRBD1. Germline V gene data show CDR1 as LNHDA and CDR2 as SQIVND (reference sequence). The junction had 20 bases not matched to a gene; V was cut back by 6 bases and J by 4 bases. This CDR3 has 19 residues. This CDR3 reads CASRPDRGRSSGVRETQYF. The CDR3 DNA reads TGTGCCAGTAGGCCTGACAGGGGGCGAAGTAGCGGTGTCCGAGAGACCCAGTACTTC.

The table lists this clone with a few counts. V gene TRBV5-1 combines with J gene TRBJ2-7; 9 nucleotides line up with TRBD1. CDR3 length: 16 residues. V gave up 4 bases and J gave up 6 bases; unmatched junction bases: 14. Germline V gives CDR1 SGHRS, CDR2 YFSETQ. CDR3 DNA: TGCGCCAGCAGCCATGGCCAGCGGCGACAGGGGGGCGAGCAGTACTTC. This sequence encodes CASSHGQRRQGGEQYF.

J is TRBJ2-5 and V is TRBV7-2; D possibly corresponds to TRBD2 (6 bases). CDR1 and CDR2 (germline): SGHTA, FQGNSA. V was cut by 1 base and J by 5 bases, with 20 bases left in between. The CDR3 is made up of 17 amino acids. CDR3 DNA: TGTGCCAGCAGCTTAGTTGCCGGGAGAGACCCCGAGGAGACCCAGTACTTC. Protein sequence: CASSLVAGRDPEETQYF.